This record covers a single T cell receptor (beta chain). A single count supports this clonotype. Its antigen specificity is not known. Base qualities are missing; no much larger clone stands one base away. One read alone is weak evidence. V drops 5 bases and J drops 4 bases, leaving 12 bases in between. The CDR3 runs 14 amino acids, cysteine and phenylalanine included. The retained sequence is limited to the CDR3, 42 bases, with the frame set at the first base. CDR1 and CDR2 are drawn from the germline V gene (reference sequence): SEHNR, FQNEAQ. This record comes from a study of T cells in Graves' hyperthyroidism and ophthalmopathy (dated by TCRdb to the late 2010s). About the full investigation: Peripheral blood samples were taken at the time of initial diagnosis, prior to any treatment. After sampling, hyperthyroidism patients received methimazole starting at 30 mg daily, and ophthalmopathy patients received high-dose intravenous methylprednisolone. Thyroid tissue and blood T-cell repertoires from six Graves' hyperthyroidism patients were also compared in the study. A discovery cohort of about 96 patients, about 40 with Graves' ophthalmopathy and about 58 with stable Graves' hyperthyroidism, was used to find distinguishing TCR V-J signatures. According to the paper, TCR Vbeta CDR3 sequencing was carried out on around 140 peripheral blood samples, which came from fewer than 50 ophthalmopathy, roughly 75 hyperthyroidism and some 17 progressor patients. An independent validation cohort of 18 to 20 hyperthyroidism patients and some 15 patients who later progressed to ophthalmopathy tested prospective prediction of ophthalmopathy. The 100 or so discovery patients were randomly divided into training and test sets at a 7:3 ratio. The research as a whole found: No statistical method was used to set the sample size in advance, and investigators knew the group allocation. A model built on a 13 V-J signature distinguished ophthalmopathy from stable hyperthyroidism, reaching 87.88% sensitivity and under 84% specificity in cross-validation and 80%/75% in testing. In validation, progression to ophthalmopathy was predicted by the model with 65% to 71% sensitivity and around 75% specificity, a median of roughly 6 months before onset. Most expanded thyroid clonotypes (frequency above 0.001) were also detected in blood, a finding suggesting that blood repertoires may reflect thyroid immune responses.

Stable Graves' hyperthyroidism was defined as the absence of progression to ophthalmopathy over 18 months of follow-up. Hyperthyroidism patients were newly diagnosed, with disease duration under 2 months, and aged 18 to 65 years. The study excluded patients with uncontrolled infections, other autoimmune diseases, pregnancy or lactation. Diagnoses were established on the basis of clinical symptoms, serum thyroxine and TRAb, thyroid ultrasound, and orbital computed tomography. PBMCs were separated from 10 ml of fresh peripheral blood using Ficoll-Paque density gradient centrifugation. Total RNA was extracted using Trizol reagent, and RNA quality was assessed on an Agilent 2100 Bioanalyzer. TCR beta CDR3 regions were amplified from RNA transcripts. A first-round RT-PCR of the TCR CDR3 used the HTBI primer set with the Qiagen OneStep RT-PCR kit. The libraries were constructed in a second round of multiplex PCR and then size-selected and purified. The libraries were sequenced on an Illumina HiSeq2000 using paired-end 100 bp reads. The published analysis was carried out like this. Raw data were processed with SOAPnuke, discarding reads with adapters, uncalled bases, mean Phred below 15, or no exact constant-primer or identifier match. High-quality paired reads were merged using COPE v1.2.5, and each unique nucleotide sequence was defined as a clonotype. MiTCR v1.1 was used to align clonotypes to the IMGT TRBV, TRBD and TRBJ reference segments. Analysis was restricted to V-J combinations with a frequency above 0.0001, which covered 98% to 99.2% of repertoires. A TCS score was defined as the ratio between F50 (clonal expansion) and ExV (chaos), using BLOSUM62-based TCRdist between CDR3 peptides within each V-J. Welch's t-statistics and random forest reduced roughly 500 V-J features to roughly 13, which were used in a naive Bayes classifier (R e1071). Using fastp trimming at Q25 and MiXCR clonotype assembly, TCRdb reanalyzed the public sequencing data and kept in-frame beta chains. Merged by CDR3 protein, the rows form single entries marked with the most common genes and DNA. The V and J calls were not made by the authors but by TCRdb's processing. The sample profile shows some 560,000 distinct CDR3 sequences; roughly 14% of them were found once. 7.3% of the sample goes to the ten largest clones.

The chain employs TRBV7-9 and TRBJ2-1; the D assignment is uncertain and may be TRBD1 or TRBD2, with 6 bases supporting each. Sequences were obtained from blood. This receptor was obtained from a woman younger than 45 with Graves' hyperthyroidism. The CDR3 reads CASSQLGGYNEQFF. The DNA sequence follows: TGTGCCAGCAGCCAACTAGGGGGGTACAATGAGCAGTTCTTC. With the rest looked up from the reference TRBV7-9 and TRBJ2-1 genes rather than sequenced, the full variable domain is DTGVSQNPRHKITKRGQNVTFRCDPISEHNRLYWYRQTLGQGPEFLTYFQNEAQLEKSRLLSDRFSAERPKGSFSTLEIQRTEQGDSAMYLCASSQLGGYNEQFFGPGTRLTVL.